The 29 T cell receptor beta chains given below trace back to one sample, sequenced in a study of cytomegalovirus exposure and HLA in healthy donors. The PCR had 60 Vbeta and 13 Jbeta primers. TCRdb's copy holds only in-frame clones and misses some; the assay was immunoSEQ multiplex PCR. The sample yields 200,000 to 250,000 clones, about 80% seen once. Specimen: PBMCs. The receptors originated from a girl under 18 in good health and CMV-seronegative.

V and J are TRBV19 and TRBJ1-2; 8 bases align to TRBD1. The germline V gene has CDR1 LNHDA and CDR2 SQIVND (reference sequence). The CDR3 is 15 residues long. Trimming at V came to 5 bases and at J to 3 bases, leaving 8 bases not matched to a gene. This chain's CDR3 is CASSLPRDRHYGYTF. CDR3 DNA: TGTGCCAGTAGTCTGCCGCGGGACAGGCACTATGGCTACACCTTC.

The V call is TRBV28, the J call TRBJ2-7; perhaps TRBD1 as D (5 bases). This CDR3 has 16 residues. V lost 4 bases to trimming and J lost 3 bases, with 19 bases between them. CDR1 and CDR2 (germline): MDHEN, SYDVKM. In DNA, the CDR3 is TGTGCCAGCAGTTCCGGCCTCAAGGGGCGCCTCTACGAGCAGTACTTC. As protein: CASSSGLKGRLYEQYF.

V and J are TRBV9 and TRBJ2-2; D is undetermined. CDR1 SGDLS and CDR2 YYNGEE come from the germline V gene. V dropped 7 bases and J dropped 5 bases, with 15 bases sitting between them. There are 14 residues in the CDR3. CDR3 sequence: CASSSVSQTGELFF. The CDR3 DNA follows: TGTGCCAGCTCCTCAGTCTCTCAGACCGGGGAGCTGTTTTTT.

The gene calls are TRBV18 and TRBJ1-1, with 9 bases identical to TRBD1. The CDR3 sequence is 15 residues long. Germline CDR1 and CDR2: KGHSH and LQKENI. V lost 1 base, J lost 1 base, and 1 base stayed unmatched. This CDR3 is CASSPRGQGNTEAFF. CDR3 bases: TGTGCCAGCTCACCACGGGGACAGGGGAACACTGAAGCTTTCTTT.

The chain carries TRBV28 and TRBJ1-5, with 7 bases lining up with TRBD1. The CDR3 length is 15 residues. With 4 bases clipped from V and 2 bases from J, the junction kept 5 bases outside the gene matches. Germline CDR1 is MDHEN and CDR2 is SYDVKM. The CDR3 region is CASSCRGVGNQPQHF. In DNA form, the CDR3 reads TGTGCCAGCAGTTGCAGGGGGGTAGGCAATCAGCCCCAGCATTTT.

The chain joins TRBV2 to TRBJ1-2; D not certain. There are 12 residues in the CDR3. V was clipped by 7 bases and J by 3 bases, with 9 bases between them. Germline V gene sequence: CDR1 SNHLY, CDR2 FYNNEI. The CDR3 protein is CASNKEDYGYTF. The DNA of the CDR3 is TGTGCCAGCAACAAGGAGGACTATGGCTACACCTTC.

This chain links TRBV11-2 with TRBJ2-7; tentatively, D is TRBD2 (5 bases). The germline V gene encodes CDR1 SGHAT and CDR2 FQNNGV. V lost 1 base, J lost 5 bases, and 15 bases lay in between. CDR3 size: 15 residues. CDR3: CASSLGRRNKNEQYF. In DNA form, the CDR3 reads TGTGCCAGCAGCTTAGGGAGGAGGAATAAGAACGAGCAGTACTTC.

This chain connects TRBV10-1 to TRBJ2-3; D is unclear. V lost 3 bases and J 2 bases, leaving 6 bases between the germline ends. The CDR3 contains 13 residues. The germline gives CDR1 WNHNN, CDR2 SYGVQD (reference sequence). The CDR3 DNA follows: TGCGCCAGCAGTGAACCCTACACAGATACGCAGTATTTT. Amino acids: CASSEPYTDTQYF.

The chain has TRBV7-9 and TRBJ2-5; 7 bases map to TRBD1. The DNA end is a closer match to TRBJ2-7, so the J assignment may be wrong. CDR3 length equals 13 residues. Germline V lookup: CDR1 SEHNR, CDR2 FQNEAQ (reference sequence). CDR3 in amino acids: CASSFSSGGEQYF. The CDR3 region has the DNA TGTGCCAGCAGCTTCTCGTCAGGGGGCGAGCAGTACTTC.

The chain has TRBV2 and TRBJ1-1, with 11 positions matching TRBD1. The trim removed 6 bases at V and 10 bases at J, leaving 13 bases unmatched. The germline V gene has CDR1 SNHLY and CDR2 FYNNEI. This CDR3 comprises 15 residues. The CDR3 loop is CASRPLGTGGSRAFF. CDR3 in DNA: TGTGCCAGCAGGCCCCTCGGGACAGGGGGGTCGAGAGCTTTCTTT.

The chain joins TRBV6-5 to TRBJ2-3; D possibly corresponds to TRBD1 (5 bases). CDR3 size: 14 residues. CDR1 and CDR2 from the germline V gene are MNHEY and SVGAGI. V was cut by 2 bases and J by 5 bases, with 11 bases left in between. CDR3 coding DNA: TGTGCCAGCAGTTACGTCCAGGGCCAAGATACGCAGTATTTT. This encodes CASSYVQGQDTQYF.

The rearrangement links TRBV30 to TRBJ1-5; no firm D call. V dropped 3 bases and J dropped 0 bases, with 6 bases sitting between them. The CDR3 contains 13 residues. Looked up from germline, CDR1 is GTSNPN and CDR2 is SVGIG (reference sequence). In DNA form, the CDR3 reads TGTGCCTGGAGCCACAGTAGCAATCAGCCCCAGCATTTT. Protein sequence: CAWSHSSNQPQHF. Together with reference TRBV30 and TRBJ1-5, the CDR3 gives the full variable domain: SQTIHQWPATLVQPVGSPLSLECTVEGTSNPNLYWYRQAAGRGLQLLFYSVGIGQISSEVPQNLSASRPQDRQFILSSKKLLLSDSGFYLCAWSHSSNQPQHFGDGTRLSIL.

This chain links TRBV27 with TRBJ1-6; D gene unclear. This CDR3 contains 17 residues. The germline CDR1 and CDR2 sequences are MNHEY and SMNVEV (reference sequence). Trimming cost V 5 bases and J 6 bases, with 20 bases left between them. DNA of the CDR3: TGTGCCAGCAGTCCCCGGGCGCTACATCGGGGTAATTCACCCCTCCACTTT. It codes for CASSPRALHRGNSPLHF.

This clone has only a few counts. CDR3 amino acids: CASTLNTDTQYF. The CDR3 DNA is TGTGCCAGCACTTTAAACACAGATACGCAGTATTTT. This chain joins TRBV6-1 and TRBJ2-3; D unresolved. Germline CDR1 reads MNHNS; CDR2 reads SASEGT. This CDR3 comprises 12 residues. V lost 7 bases and J 2 bases, leaving 7 bases between the germline ends.

This clone came up a few times. CDR3 DNA: TGTGCCAGCAGCTTAGTTGCTAAGTATGAGACCCAGTACTTC. Its protein product is CASSLVAKYETQYF. The genes are TRBV13 and TRBJ2-5; no clear D. The ends were cut back, 1 base at V and 5 bases at J, with 11 bases in the middle. Germline-derived CDR1 and CDR2 are PRHDT and FYEKMQ (reference sequence). This CDR3 has 14 amino acids. Drawing the rest from reference TRBV13 and TRBJ2-5, the complete variable domain is AAGVIQSPRHLIKEKRETATLKCYPIPRHDTVYWYQQGPGQDPQFLISFYEKMQSDKGSIPDRFSAQQFSDYHSELNMSSLELGDSALYFCASSLVAKYETQYFGPGTRLLVL.

The V and J genes are TRBV11-2 and TRBJ2-1; TRBD2 aligns across 8 bases. The CDR3 is 15 amino acids. From germline, CDR1 is SGHAT and CDR2 FQNNGV. J lost 9 bases, V lost 2 bases, and 9 bases had no gene match. The CDR3 coding sequence is TGTGCCAGCAGCTTAACGGGAGGGCCTGATGTTGAGCAGTTCTTC. Amino acids: CASSLTGGPDVEQFF.

The rearrangement joins TRBV18 to TRBJ1-1; a weak D match, TRBD1 (5 bases). The CDR3 spans 15 residues. Trimming left V 3 bases short and J 13 bases short, with 24 bases between. Germline V gives CDR1 KGHSH, CDR2 LQKENI. CDR3: CASSPLDTSKGKGFF. DNA for the CDR3: TGTGCCAGCTCACCCTTGGACACCTCGAAGGGAAAAGGTTTCTTT.

The chain has TRBV6-5 and TRBJ1-1; D ambiguous. The CDR3 is made up of 13 amino acids. Germline values: CDR1 MNHEY, CDR2 SVGAGI. The V end was cut by 6 bases, the J end by 0 bases, with 8 bases between. The CDR3 nucleotides are TGTGCCAGCAGGATACAAGTGAACACTGAAGCTTTCTTT. Amino acid sequence: CASRIQVNTEAFF.

The chain uses TRBV5-1 and TRBJ2-5, with D possibly TRBD2 on 5 matching bases. CDR3 length: 14 amino acids. Germline CDR1 SGHRS, CDR2 YFSETQ. V was cut by 3 bases and J by 4 bases, with 13 bases left in between. DNA for the CDR3: TGCGCCAGCAGCTCGGCGGCAGGAGGAGAGACCCAGTACTTC. Translation gives CASSSAAGGETQYF.

The chain employs TRBV20-1 and TRBJ1-2; D is unresolved. The CDR3 has 11 amino acids. In germline, CDR1 is DFQATT, CDR2 SNEGSKA (reference sequence). Trimming shortened V by 2 bases and J by 4 bases, and 5 bases separated the two germline ends. The CDR3 nucleotides read TGCAGTGCTAGACGGAGCTATGGCTACACCTTC. As protein: CSARRSYGYTF.

Only a few counts were recorded for this clone. The genes are TRBV4-1 and TRBJ1-4; D is ambiguous. Trimming stripped 0 bases from V and 8 bases from J, with 7 bases between. This CDR3 region has 13 residues. Germline CDR1 reads MGHRA; CDR2 reads YSYEKL. The CDR3 region is CASSQEGGEKLFF. The CDR3 DNA reads as TGCGCCAGCAGCCAAGAGGGAGGGGAAAAACTGTTTTTT.

This chain connects TRBV30 to TRBJ1-3, with D possibly matching TRBD1 (5 bases). Trimming stripped 4 bases from V and 3 bases from J, with 10 bases between. Germline CDR1 is GTSNPN and CDR2 is SVGIG (reference sequence). The CDR3 runs 13 residues. In nucleotides, the CDR3 is TGTGCCTGGATTCAGGGAGGTGGAAACACCATATATTTT. Its protein is CAWIQGGGNTIYF.

The J gene is TRBJ1-1, the V gene TRBV30; the D gene is possibly TRBD1 (5 bases). The CDR3 has 13 residues. The germline V and J ends were trimmed by 2 bases and 1 base, with 8 bases remaining between them. CDR1 and CDR2 from the germline V gene are GTSNPN and SVGIG (reference sequence). The CDR3 is CAWSRQTNTEAFF. In DNA form, the CDR3 reads TGTGCCTGGAGTCGACAGACGAACACTGAAGCTTTCTTT.

The chain joins TRBV4-1 to TRBJ1-5, with 8 bases matching TRBD1. With V trimmed by 0 bases and J by 7 bases, 2 bases remained unmatched. This CDR3 is 14 amino acids long. Germline V gene sequence: CDR1 MGHRA, CDR2 YSYEKL. The CDR3 here is CASSQDRGLQPQHF. The CDR3, as DNA: TGCGCCAGCAGCCAAGACAGGGGGCTACAGCCCCAGCATTTT.

This chain joins TRBV5-1 and TRBJ1-2; 10 bases map to TRBD1. Germline trimming cut 9 bases from V and 0 bases from J; bases unmatched to any gene: 8. Per the germline V gene, CDR1 is SGHRS and CDR2 is YFSETQ. The CDR3 is 15 residues long. As DNA, the CDR3 is TGCGCCACCACCCACGGGACAGGGGCTAACTATGGCTACACCTTC. Translating gives CATTHGTGANYGYTF.

The V call is TRBV30, the J call TRBJ2-3; TRBD2 agrees at 10 bases. Germline V lookup: CDR1 GTSNPN, CDR2 SVGIG (reference sequence). The CDR3 runs 13 residues. V lost 7 bases to trimming and J lost 1 base; unmatched junction nucleotides: 2. CDR3 sequence reads: CASGTSGTDTQYF. As DNA, the CDR3 is TGTGCCTCCGGGACTAGCGGCACAGATACGCAGTATTTT. Using reference TRBV30 and TRBJ2-3 for the parts outside the CDR3, the full variable domain is SQTIHQWPATLVQPVGSPLSLECTVEGTSNPNLYWYRQAAGRGLQLLFYSVGIGQISSEVPQNLSASRPQDRQFILSSKKLLLSDSGFYLCASGTSGTDTQYFGPGTRLTVL.

This clone appeared once. The rearrangement joins TRBV7-3 to TRBJ2-5; 11 nucleotides agree with TRBD2. Per the germline V gene, CDR1 is SGHTA and CDR2 is FQGTGA. The CDR3 has 15 residues. The trim removed 5 bases at V and 1 base at J, leaving 3 bases unmatched. The CDR3 coding sequence is TGTGCCAGCAGCATGACTAGCGGGATCCAAGAGACCCAGTACTTC. Translated, it gives CASSMTSGIQETQYF.

The sample holds a few counts of this clone. The gene calls are TRBV5-4 and TRBJ2-7; D is possibly TRBD1 (7 bases). Deletions cut 4 bases from V and 3 bases from J, with 14 bases between. This CDR3 region has 14 residues. In germline, CDR1 is SGHNT, CDR2 YYREEE (reference sequence). The CDR3 loop is CASSGGGTLYEQYF. The CDR3 nucleotides read TGTGCCAGCAGCGGAGGGGGCACCCTCTACGAGCAGTACTTC.

This chain joins TRBV19 and TRBJ2-7, with 7 bases that match TRBD1. With 5 bases clipped from V and 2 bases from J, the junction kept 15 bases outside the gene matches. The CDR3 runs 17 residues. The germline V gene encodes CDR1 LNHDA and CDR2 SQIVND (reference sequence). The CDR3 bases are TGTGCCAGTAGTGGACGACCTACGGGACAGCGAACCTACGAGCAGTACTTC. This gives the protein CASSGRPTGQRTYEQYF.